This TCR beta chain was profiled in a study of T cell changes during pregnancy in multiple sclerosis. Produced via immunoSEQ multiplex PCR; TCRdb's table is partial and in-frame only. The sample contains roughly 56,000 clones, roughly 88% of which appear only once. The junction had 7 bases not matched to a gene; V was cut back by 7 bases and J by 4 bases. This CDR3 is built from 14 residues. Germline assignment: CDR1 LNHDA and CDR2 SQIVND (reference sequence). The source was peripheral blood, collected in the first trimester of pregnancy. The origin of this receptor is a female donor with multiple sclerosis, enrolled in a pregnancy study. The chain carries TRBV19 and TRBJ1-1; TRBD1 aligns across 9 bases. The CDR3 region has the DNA TGTGCCAGTACCCCCAGGGACAGGGTCACTGAAGCTTTCTTT. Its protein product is CASTPRDRVTEAFF.